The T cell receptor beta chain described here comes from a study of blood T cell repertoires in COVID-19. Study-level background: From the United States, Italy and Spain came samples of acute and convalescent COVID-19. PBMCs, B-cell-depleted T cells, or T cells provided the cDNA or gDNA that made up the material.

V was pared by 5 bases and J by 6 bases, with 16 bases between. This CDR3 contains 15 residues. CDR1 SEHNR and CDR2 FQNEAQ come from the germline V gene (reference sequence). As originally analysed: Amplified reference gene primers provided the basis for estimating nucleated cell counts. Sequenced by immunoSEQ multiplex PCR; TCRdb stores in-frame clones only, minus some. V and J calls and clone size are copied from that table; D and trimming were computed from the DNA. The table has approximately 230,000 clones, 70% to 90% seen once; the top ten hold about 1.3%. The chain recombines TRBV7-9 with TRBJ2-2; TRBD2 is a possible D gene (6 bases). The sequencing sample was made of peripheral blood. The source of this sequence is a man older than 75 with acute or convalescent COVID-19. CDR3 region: CASSLRLVKSGELFF. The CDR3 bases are TGTGCCAGCAGCCTAAGACTAGTTAAGTCCGGGGAGCTGTTTTTT.